This record concerns one TCR beta chain sequence. This entry comes from a study of cytomegalovirus exposure and HLA in healthy donors. This CDR3 spans 15 amino acids. Per germline, CDR1 SGHRS and CDR2 YFSETQ. The V segment lost 0 bases and the J segment 6 bases; nucleotides outside the gene matches: 6. PCR was performed using 60 Vbeta and 13 Jbeta primers. TCRdb's copy holds only in-frame clones and misses some; the assay was immunoSEQ multiplex PCR. The sample shows about 140,000 clones, roughly 60% of them seen only once. Sequencing was carried out using PBMCs. The chain joins TRBV5-1 to TRBJ2-1, with 7 bases matching TRBD1. This clonotype was sampled from a woman aged 40 to 50 in good health and CMV-seronegative. The CDR3 nucleotides read TGCGCCAGCAGCTTGGGGGCCCGGGACAGCAATGAGCAGTTCTTC. Amino acids: CASSLGARDSNEQFF.